This entry is about one TCR beta chain. This sample stems from a study of blood T cell repertoires in COVID-19. Original handling: Reference gene primers were amplified, and this amplification served to estimate nucleated cell counts. The assay was immunoSEQ multiplex PCR, and TCRdb's table has in-frame clones only and misses some. The V and J calls and clone size are taken from that table; D and trimming were inferred from the DNA. Among 200,000 to 250,000 clones, roughly 90% were seen once, and the ten largest hold 2.2%. The origin of this receptor is a man aged 25-45 years who had recovered from COVID-19. The sequenced sample consisted of peripheral blood.

CDR3 in DNA: TGTGCCAGCAGCGGTAACATCTACGAGCAGTACTTC. This gives the protein CASSGNIYEQYF. This sequence joins TRBV11-2 and TRBJ2-7; no reliable D call. Germline loops: CDR1 SGHAT, CDR2 FQNNGV. The CDR3 is made up of 12 amino acids. The V end was cut by 5 bases, the J end by 3 bases, with 8 bases between.